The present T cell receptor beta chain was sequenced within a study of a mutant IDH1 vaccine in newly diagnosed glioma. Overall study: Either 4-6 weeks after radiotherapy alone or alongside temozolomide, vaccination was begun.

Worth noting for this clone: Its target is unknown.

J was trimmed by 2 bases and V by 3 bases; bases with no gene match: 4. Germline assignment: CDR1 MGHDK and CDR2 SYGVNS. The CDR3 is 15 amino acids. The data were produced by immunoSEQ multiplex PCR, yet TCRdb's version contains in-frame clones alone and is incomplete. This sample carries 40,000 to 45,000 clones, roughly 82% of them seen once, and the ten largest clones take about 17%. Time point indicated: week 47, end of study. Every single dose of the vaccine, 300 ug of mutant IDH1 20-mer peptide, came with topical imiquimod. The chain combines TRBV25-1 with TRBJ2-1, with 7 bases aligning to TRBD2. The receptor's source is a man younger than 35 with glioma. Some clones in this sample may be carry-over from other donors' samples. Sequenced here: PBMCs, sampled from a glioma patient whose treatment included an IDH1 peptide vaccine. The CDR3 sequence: CASSESGATYNEQFF. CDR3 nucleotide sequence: TGTGCCAGCAGTGAGAGCGGGGCGACCTACAATGAGCAGTTCTTC.